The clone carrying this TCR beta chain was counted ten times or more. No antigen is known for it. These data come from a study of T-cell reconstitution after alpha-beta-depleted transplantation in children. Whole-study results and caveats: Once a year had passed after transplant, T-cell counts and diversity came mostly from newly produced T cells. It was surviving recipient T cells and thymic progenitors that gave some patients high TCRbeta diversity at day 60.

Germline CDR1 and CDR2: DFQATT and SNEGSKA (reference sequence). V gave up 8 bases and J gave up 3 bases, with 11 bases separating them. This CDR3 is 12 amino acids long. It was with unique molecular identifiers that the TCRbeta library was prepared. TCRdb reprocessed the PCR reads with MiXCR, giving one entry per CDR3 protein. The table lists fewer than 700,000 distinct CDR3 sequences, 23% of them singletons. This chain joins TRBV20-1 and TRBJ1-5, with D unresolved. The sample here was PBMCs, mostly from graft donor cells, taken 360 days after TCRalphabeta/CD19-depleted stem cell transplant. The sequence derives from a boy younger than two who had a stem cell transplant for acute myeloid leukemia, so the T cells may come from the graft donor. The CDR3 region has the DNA TGCAGTCATCACAGAATCAATCAGCCCCAGCATTTT. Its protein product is CSHHRINQPQHF.